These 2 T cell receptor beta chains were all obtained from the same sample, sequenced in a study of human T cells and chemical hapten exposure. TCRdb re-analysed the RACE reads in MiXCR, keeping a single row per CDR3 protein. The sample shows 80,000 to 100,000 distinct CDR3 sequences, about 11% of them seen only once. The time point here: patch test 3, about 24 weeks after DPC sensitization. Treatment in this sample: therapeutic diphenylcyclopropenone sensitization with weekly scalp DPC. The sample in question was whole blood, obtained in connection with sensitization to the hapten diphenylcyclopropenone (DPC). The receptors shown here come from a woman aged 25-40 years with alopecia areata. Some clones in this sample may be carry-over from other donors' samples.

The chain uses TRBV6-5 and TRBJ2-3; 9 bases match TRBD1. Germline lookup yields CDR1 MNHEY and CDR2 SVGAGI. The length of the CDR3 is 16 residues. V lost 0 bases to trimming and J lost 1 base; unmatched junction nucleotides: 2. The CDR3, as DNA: TGTGCCAGCAGTTACTCGTGGACAGGGGGCACAGATACGCAGTATTTT. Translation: CASSYSWTGGTDTQYF.

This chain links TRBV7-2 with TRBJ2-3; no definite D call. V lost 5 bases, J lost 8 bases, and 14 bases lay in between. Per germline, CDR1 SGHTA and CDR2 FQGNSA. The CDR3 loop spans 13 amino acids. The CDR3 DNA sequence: TGTGCCAGCAGCGCGCAACTTCCACCTACGCAGTATTTT. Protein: CASSAQLPPTQYF.